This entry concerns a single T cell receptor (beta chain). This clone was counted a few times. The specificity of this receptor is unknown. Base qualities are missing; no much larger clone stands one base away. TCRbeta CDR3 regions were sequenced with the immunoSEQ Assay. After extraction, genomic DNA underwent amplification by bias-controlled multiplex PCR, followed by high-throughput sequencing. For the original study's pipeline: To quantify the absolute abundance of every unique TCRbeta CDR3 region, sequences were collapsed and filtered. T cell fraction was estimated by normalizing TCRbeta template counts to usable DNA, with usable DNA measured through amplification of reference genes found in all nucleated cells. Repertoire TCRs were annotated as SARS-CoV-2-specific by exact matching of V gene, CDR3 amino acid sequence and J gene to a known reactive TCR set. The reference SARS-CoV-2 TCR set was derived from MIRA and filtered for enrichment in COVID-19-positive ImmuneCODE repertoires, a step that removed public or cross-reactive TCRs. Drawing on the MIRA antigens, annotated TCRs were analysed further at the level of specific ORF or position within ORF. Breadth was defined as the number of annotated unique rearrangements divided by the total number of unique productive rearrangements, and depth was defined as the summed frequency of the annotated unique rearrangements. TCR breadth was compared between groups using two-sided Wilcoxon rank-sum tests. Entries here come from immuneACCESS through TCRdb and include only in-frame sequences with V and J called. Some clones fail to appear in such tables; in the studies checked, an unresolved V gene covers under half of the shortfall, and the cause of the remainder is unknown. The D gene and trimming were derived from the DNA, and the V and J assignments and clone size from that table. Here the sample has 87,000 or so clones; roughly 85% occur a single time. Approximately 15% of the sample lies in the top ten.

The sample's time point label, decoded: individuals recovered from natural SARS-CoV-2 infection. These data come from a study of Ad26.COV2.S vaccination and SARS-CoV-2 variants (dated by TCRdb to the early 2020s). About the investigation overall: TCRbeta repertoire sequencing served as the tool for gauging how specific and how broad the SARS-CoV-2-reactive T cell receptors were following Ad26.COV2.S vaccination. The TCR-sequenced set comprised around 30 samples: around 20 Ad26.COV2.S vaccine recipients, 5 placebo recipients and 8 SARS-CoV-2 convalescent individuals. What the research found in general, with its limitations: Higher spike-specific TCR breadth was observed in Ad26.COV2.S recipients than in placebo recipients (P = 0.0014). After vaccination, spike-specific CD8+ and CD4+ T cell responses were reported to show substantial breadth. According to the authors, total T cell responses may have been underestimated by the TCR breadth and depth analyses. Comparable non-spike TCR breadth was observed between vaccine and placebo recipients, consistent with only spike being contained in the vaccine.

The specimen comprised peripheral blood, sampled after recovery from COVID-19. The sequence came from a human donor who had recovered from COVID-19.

The CDR3 region: CASRGGARYGYTF. The bases are TGTGCCAGCAGGGGTGGGGCCCGCTATGGCTACACCTTC. The V gene is TRBV12-3 or TRBV12-4 and the J gene is TRBJ1-2; perhaps TRBD1 is the D gene, with 5 bases matching. Trimming costs V 6 bases and J 4 bases, and their ends lie 12 bases apart. CDR3 length: 13 amino acids, cysteine to phenylalanine. Solely the CDR3 DNA is kept, with 39 bases framed from the first base.